This T cell receptor beta chain derives from a study of T cell repertoires in cytomegalovirus infection. Study summary: Public TCR beta signature analysis indicated the presence of both CMV infection and matching HLA type. Findings of the study overall: Summed frequency of public TCR beta families distinguished CMV carriers with the relevant HLA. The ex vivo response was dominated by HLA-C-restricted CMV-specific TCR beta clonotypes.

This clonotype has just a few counts. The antigen is not known. One entry per CDR3 protein, called by TCRdb with MiXCR from the reads. Of approximately 260,000 distinct CDR3 sequences listed, about 15% are singletons. Germline V gene sequence: CDR1 MNHEY, CDR2 SVGEGT. The ends were cut back, 3 bases at V and 2 bases at J, with 18 bases in the middle. The CDR3 is 17 amino acids. The sequence was obtained from a human donor in good health (CMV status not recorded). Some clones in this sample may be carry-over from other donors' samples. This sequence joins TRBV6-2 or TRBV6-3 and TRBJ2-3, with D possibly called TRBD1 or TRBD2 (5 bases each). Sequencing was done on a sample of CD8+ T cells from PBMCs. The CDR3 DNA is TGTGCCAGCAGTTATAATGGGACGGGGCGAATCACAGATACGCAGTATTTT. Its protein is CASSYNGTGRITDTQYF.